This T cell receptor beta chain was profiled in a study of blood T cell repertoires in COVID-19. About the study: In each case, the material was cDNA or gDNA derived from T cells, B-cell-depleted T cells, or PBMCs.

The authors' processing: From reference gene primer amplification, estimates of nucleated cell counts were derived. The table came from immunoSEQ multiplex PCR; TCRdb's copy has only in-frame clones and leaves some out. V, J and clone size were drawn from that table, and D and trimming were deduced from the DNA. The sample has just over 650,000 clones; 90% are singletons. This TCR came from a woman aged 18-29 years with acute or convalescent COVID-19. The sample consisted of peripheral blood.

The CDR3 sequence is CASSLVGTRDGNTIYF. The CDR3 nucleotides read TGCGCCAGCAGCCTGGTTGGGACAAGAGATGGAAACACCATATATTTT. The V and J genes are TRBV5-1 and TRBJ1-3; perhaps TRBD1 as D (6 bases). The germline V gene has CDR1 SGHRS and CDR2 YFSETQ. The length of the CDR3 is 16 residues. With 4 bases removed from V and 3 bases from J, the gap between germline ends came to 17 bases.